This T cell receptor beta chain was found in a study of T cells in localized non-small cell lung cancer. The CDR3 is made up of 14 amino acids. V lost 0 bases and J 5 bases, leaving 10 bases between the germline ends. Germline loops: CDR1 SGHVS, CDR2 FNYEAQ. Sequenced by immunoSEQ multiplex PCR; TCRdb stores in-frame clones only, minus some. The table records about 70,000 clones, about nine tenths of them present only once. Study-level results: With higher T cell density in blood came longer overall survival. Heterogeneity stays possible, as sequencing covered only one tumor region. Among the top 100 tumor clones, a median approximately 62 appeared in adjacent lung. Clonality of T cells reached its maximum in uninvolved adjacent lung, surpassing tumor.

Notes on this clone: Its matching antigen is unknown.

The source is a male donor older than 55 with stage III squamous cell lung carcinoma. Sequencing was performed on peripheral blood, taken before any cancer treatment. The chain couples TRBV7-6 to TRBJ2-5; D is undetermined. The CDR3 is CASSLARQEETQYF. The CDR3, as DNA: TGTGCCAGCAGCTTAGCGCGGCAGGAGGAGACCCAGTACTTC.